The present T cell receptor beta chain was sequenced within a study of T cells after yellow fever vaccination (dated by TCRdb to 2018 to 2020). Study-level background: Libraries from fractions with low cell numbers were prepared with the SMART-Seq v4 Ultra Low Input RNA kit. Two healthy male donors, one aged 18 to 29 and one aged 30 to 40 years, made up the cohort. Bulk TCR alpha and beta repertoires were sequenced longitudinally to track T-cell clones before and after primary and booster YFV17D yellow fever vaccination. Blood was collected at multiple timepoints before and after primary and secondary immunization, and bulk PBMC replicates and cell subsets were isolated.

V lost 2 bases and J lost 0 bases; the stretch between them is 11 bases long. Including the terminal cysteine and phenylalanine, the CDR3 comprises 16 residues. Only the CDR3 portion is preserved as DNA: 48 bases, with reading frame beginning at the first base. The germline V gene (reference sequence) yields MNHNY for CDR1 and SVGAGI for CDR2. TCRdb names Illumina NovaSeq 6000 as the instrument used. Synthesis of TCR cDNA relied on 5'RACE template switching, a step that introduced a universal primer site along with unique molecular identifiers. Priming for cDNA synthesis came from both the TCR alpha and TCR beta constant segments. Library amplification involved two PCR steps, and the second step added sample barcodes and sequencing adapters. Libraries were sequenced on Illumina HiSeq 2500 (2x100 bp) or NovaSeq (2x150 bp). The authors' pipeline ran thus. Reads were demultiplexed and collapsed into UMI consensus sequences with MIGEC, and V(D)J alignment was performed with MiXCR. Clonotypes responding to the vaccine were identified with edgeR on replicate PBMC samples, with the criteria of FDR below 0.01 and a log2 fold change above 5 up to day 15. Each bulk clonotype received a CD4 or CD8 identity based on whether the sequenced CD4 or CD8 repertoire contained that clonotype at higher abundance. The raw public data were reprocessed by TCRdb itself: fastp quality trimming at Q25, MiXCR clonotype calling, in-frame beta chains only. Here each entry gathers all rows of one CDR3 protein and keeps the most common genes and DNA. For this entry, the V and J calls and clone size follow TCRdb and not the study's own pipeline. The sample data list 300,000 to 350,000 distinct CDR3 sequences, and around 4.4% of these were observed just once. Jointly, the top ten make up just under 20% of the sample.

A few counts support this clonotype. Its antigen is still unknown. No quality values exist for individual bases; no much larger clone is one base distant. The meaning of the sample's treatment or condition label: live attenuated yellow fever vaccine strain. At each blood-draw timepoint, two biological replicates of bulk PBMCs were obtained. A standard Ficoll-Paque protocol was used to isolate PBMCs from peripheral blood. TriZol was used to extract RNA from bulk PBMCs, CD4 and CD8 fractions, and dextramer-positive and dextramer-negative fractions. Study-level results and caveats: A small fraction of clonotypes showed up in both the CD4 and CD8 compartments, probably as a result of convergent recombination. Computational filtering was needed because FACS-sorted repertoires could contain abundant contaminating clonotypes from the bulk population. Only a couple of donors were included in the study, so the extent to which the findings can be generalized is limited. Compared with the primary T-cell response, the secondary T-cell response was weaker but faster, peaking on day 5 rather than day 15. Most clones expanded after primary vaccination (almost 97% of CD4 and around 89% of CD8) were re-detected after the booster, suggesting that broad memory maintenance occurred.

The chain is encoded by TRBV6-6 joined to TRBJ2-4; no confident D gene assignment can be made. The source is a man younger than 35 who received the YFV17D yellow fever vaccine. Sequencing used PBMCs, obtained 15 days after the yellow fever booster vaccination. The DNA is TGTGCCAGCAGTTACGGGCGAGATCTAGCCAAAAACATTCAGTACTTC. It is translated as CASSYGRDLAKNIQYF.